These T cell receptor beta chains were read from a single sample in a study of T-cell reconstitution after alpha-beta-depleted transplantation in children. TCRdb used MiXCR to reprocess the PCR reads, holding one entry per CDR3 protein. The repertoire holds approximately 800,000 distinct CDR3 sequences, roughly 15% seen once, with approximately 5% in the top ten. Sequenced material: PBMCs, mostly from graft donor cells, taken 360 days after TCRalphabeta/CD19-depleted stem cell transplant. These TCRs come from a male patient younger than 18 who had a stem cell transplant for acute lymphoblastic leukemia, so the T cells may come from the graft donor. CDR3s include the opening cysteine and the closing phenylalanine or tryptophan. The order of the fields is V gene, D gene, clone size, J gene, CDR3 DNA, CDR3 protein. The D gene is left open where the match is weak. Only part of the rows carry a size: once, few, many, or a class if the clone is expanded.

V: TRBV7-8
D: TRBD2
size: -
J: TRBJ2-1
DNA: TGTGCCAGCAGCTTCCAGATAGCGGGATTGGAGAATGAGCAGTTCTTC
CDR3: CASSFQIAGLENEQFF

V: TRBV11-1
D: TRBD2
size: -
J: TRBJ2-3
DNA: TGTGCCAGCAGCGAGCGGGAGGACCCCACAGATACGCAGTATTTT
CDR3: CASSEREDPTDTQYF

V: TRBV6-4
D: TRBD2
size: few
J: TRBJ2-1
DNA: TGTGCCAGCAGTGGGACTAGCGGGAGGACTTACAATGAGCAGTTCTTC
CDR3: CASSGTSGRTYNEQFF

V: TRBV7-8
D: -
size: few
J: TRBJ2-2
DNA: TGTGCCAGCAGCCGTAGCCGGGGCATCACCGGGGAGCTGTTTTTT
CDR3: CASSRSRGITGELFF

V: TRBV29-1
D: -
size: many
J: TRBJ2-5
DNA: TGCAGCGTTGACCAAGAGACCCAGTACTTC
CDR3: CSVDQETQYF

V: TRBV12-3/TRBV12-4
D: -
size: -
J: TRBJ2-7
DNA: TGTGCCAGCAGTTATATTTGGTACGAGCAGTACTTC
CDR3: CASSYIWYEQYF

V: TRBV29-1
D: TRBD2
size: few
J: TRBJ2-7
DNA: TGCAGCGTTACCCCCGGGAGGCCCTACGAGCAGTACTTC
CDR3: CSVTPGRPYEQYF

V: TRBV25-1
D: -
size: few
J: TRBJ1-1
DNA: TGTGCCAGCAGTGAAGACCGTGAAGCTTTCTTT
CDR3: CASSEDREAFF

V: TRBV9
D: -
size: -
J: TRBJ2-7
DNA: TGTGCCAGCAGCCCGATGGGCCACTCCTACGAGCAGTACTTC
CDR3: CASSPMGHSYEQYF

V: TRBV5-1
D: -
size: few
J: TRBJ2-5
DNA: TGCGCCAGCAGCTACCGGGCCCGAGAGACCCAGTACTTC
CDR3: CASSYRARETQYF

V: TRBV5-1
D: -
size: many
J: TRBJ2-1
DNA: TGCGCCAGCAGCTTTGACTTGAGCTCCTACAATGAGCAGTTCTTC
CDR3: CASSFDLSSYNEQFF

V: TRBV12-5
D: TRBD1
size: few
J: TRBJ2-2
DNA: TGTGCTAGTGGTTTGAATCCAGGGGGTTCCGGGGAGCTGTTTTTT
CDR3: CASGLNPGGSGELFF

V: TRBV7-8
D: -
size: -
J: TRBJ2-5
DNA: TGTGCCAGCAGCGTAATGGGTTACCAAGAGACCCAGTACTTC
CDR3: CASSVMGYQETQYF

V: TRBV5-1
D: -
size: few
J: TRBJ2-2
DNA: TGCGCCAGCAGCCCAAGACACACACGGAACACCGGGGAGCTGTTTTTT
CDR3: CASSPRHTRNTGELFF

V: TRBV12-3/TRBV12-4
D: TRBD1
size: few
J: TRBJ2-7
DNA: TGTGCCAGCAGTTTCGGCCGGGACAGACCATTAAGGGGGCAGTACTTC
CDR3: CASSFGRDRPLRGQYF

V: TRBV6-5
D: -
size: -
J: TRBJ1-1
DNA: TGTGCCAGCAGTTACTTCGGGGAAGTGAACACTGAAGCTTTCTTT
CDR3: CASSYFGEVNTEAFF

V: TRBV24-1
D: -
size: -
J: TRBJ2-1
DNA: TGTGCCACCAGTGGCAAACAGGTCTACAATGAGCAGTTCTTC
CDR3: CATSGKQVYNEQFF

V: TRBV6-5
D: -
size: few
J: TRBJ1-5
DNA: TGTGCCAGCAGCCCCCTCTATTTCGGGGGAGAGACTAGCAATCAGCCCCAGCATTTT
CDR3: CASSPLYFGGETSNQPQHF

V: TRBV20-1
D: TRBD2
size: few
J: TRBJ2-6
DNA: TGCAGTGCTGGGACTATCTCTGGGGCCAACGTCCTGACTTTC
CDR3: CSAGTISGANVLTF

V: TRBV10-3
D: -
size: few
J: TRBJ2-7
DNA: TGTGCCATCAGTGACGATCAGAGAAACTACGAGCAGTACTTC
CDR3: CAISDDQRNYEQYF

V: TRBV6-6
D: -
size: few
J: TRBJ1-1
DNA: TGTGCCAGCAGTTCCAACTCTGAAGCTTTCTTT
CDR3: CASSSNSEAFF

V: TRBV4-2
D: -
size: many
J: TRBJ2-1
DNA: TGTGCCAGCAGCCAAGATTCCCCCGAGCAGTTCTTC
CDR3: CASSQDSPEQFF

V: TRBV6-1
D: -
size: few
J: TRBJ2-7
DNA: TGTGCCAGCACCCCGACACTGGGGGGTATCGAGCAGTACTTC
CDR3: CASTPTLGGIEQYF

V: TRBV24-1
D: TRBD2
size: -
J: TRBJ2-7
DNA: TGTGCCACCAGTGACCCCGGGACTAGCGGGACAAACGAGCAGTACTTC
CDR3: CATSDPGTSGTNEQYF

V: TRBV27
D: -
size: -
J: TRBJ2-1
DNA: TGTGCCAGCAGTTTAGAAGGATGGAGCGAGCAGTTCTTC
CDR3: CASSLEGWSEQFF

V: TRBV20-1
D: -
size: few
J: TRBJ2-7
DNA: TGCAGTGCTCTTTACCGGGACTACGAGCAGTACTTC
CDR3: CSALYRDYEQYF

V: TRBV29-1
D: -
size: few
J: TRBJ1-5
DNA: TGCAGCGTTGGGGCAGTCAATCAGCCCCAGCATTTT
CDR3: CSVGAVNQPQHF

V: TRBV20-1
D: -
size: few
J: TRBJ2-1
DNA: TGCAGTGCCCTGGACTTCGAGCCCTACAATGAGCAGTTCTTC
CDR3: CSALDFEPYNEQFF

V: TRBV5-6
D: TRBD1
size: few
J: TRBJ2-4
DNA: TGTGCCAGCAGCTTGGCCGGGACAGGGACAAAAAACATTCAGTACTTC
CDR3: CASSLAGTGTKNIQYF

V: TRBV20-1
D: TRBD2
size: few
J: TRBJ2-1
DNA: TGCAGTGCTAGAGATCGGATAGCGGGAGCTTACAATGAGCAGTTCTTC
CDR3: CSARDRIAGAYNEQFF

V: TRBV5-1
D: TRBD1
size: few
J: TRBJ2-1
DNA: TGCGCCAGCAGCTTGGGCAATAAGGGGGCTTCCTCTTACAATGAGCAGTTCTTC
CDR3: CASSLGNKGASSYNEQFF

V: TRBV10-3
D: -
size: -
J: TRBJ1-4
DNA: TGTGCCATCAGTGAGTTTTCGGGGGTCGGGGAAAAACTGTTTTTT
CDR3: CAISEFSGVGEKLFF

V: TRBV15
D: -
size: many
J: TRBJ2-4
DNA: TGTGCCACCAGCAGGCAATACAGTTCCAAAAACATTCAGTACTTC
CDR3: CATSRQYSSKNIQYF

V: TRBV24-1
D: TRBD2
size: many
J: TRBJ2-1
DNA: TGTGCCACCAGTCCTAGCGGGACCTTCTACAATGAGCAGTTCTTC
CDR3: CATSPSGTFYNEQFF

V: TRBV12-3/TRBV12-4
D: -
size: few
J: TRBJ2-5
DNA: TGTGCCAGCAGGGGGACGGGGACCCAGTACTTC
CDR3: CASRGTGTQYF

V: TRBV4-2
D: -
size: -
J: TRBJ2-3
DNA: TGTGCCAGCAGCCGGCAACTAGCCGGGGCACAATATACGCAGTATTTT
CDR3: CASSRQLAGAQYTQYF

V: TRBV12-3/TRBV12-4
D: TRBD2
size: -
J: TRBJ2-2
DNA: TGTGCCAGCAGTTCCGGACTAGCGGGAGGGCGTTCCGGGGAGCTGTTTTTT
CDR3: CASSSGLAGGRSGELFF

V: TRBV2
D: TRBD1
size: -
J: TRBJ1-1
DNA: TGTGCCGCGACGATCCGGGACAGAAACACTGAAGCTTTCTTT
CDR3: CAATIRDRNTEAFF

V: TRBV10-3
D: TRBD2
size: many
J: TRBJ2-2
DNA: TGTGCCATCCGGGACTACCCCACCGGGGAGCTGTTTTTT
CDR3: CAIRDYPTGELFF

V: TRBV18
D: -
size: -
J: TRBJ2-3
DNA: TGTGCCAGCTCACCATCCCTTCTTCCGGGACTTGAGGCAGATACGCAGTATTTT
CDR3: CASSPSLLPGLEADTQYF

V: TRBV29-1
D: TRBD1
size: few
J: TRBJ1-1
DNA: TGCAGCGTATTAAACAGGGGGAGGGTGAACACTGAAGCTTTCTTT
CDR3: CSVLNRGRVNTEAFF

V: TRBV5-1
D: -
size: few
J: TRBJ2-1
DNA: TGCGCCAGCAGCTTTGGAGGGGAAAACTTCTACAATGAGCAGTTCTTC
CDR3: CASSFGGENFYNEQFF